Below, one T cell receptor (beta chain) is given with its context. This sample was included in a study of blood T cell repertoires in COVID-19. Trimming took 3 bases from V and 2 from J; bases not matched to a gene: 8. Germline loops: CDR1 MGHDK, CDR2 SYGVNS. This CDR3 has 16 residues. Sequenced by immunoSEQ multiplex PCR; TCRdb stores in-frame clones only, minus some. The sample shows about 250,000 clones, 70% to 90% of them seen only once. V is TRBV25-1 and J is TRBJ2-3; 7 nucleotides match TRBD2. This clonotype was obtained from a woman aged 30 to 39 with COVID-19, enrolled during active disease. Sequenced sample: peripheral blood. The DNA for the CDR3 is TGTGCCAGCAGTGACCCTAGCGGAGCGAACACAGATACGCAGTATTTT. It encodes CASSDPSGANTDTQYF. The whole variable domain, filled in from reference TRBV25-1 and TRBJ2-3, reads EADIYQTPRYLVIGTGKKITLECSQTMGHDKMYWYQQDPGMELHLIHYSYGVNSTEKGDLSSESTVSRIRTEHFPLTLESARPSHTSQYLCASSDPSGANTDTQYFGPGTRLTVL.